One and the same sample provided the 29 T cell receptor beta chains below, sequenced in a study of shared clonotypes between healthy human individuals. The table came from immunoSEQ multiplex PCR; TCRdb's copy has only in-frame clones and leaves some out. The data hold about 1.5 million clones, with around 98% observed a single time. Sequenced: naive CD4+ T cells sorted from blood. Documented subset: CD45RA+ positively selected. Source of these receptors: a man between 25 and 39 years old in good health.

The chain employs TRBV5-4 and TRBJ2-2, with 10 nucleotides matching TRBD1. CDR1 is SGHNT, CDR2 YYREEE, per germline (reference sequence). The J segment lost 5 bases and the V segment lost 4 bases, leaving 8 bases of the junction unmatched. The CDR3 has 16 amino acids. In DNA form, the CDR3 reads TGTGCCAGCAGCGCCCGACAGGGGGCGCGGACCGGGGAGCTGTTTTTT. It encodes CASSARQGARTGELFF.

This rearrangement joins TRBV2 to TRBJ2-7; the D is unclear. V lost 7 bases, J lost 3 bases, and 10 bases lay in between. Germline V CDR1 and CDR2: SNHLY, FYNNEI. The CDR3 has 12 residues. DNA of the CDR3: TGTGCCAGCAATGTGGGGATCTACGAGCAGTACTTC. Protein product: CASNVGIYEQYF.

The rearrangement uses TRBV5-5 and TRBJ1-1, with D perhaps matching TRBD1 (6 bases). Looked up from germline, CDR1 is SGHKS and CDR2 is YYEKEE (reference sequence). V lost 0 bases to trimming and J lost 5 bases, with 20 bases between them. The CDR3 is 17 residues long. CDR3 coding DNA: TGTGCCAGCAGCTTGGGCCCCTTATCACAGGGTGGAACTGAAGCTTTCTTT. Translated: CASSLGPLSQGGTEAFF.

The V call is TRBV6-5, the J call TRBJ2-1; D not resolved. Germline CDR1 and CDR2: MNHEY and SVGAGI. This CDR3 contains 12 residues. The V and J ends lost 3 bases and 9 bases respectively, with 9 bases between them. CDR3 nucleotides: TGTGCCAGCAGTTATTCGCTGTCTGAGCAGTTCTTC. It encodes CASSYSLSEQFF.

The chain carries TRBV9 and TRBJ2-2; no definite D call. This CDR3 spans 18 amino acids. Germline lookup yields CDR1 SGDLS and CDR2 YYNGEE. Trimming pared 0 bases from V and 5 bases from J, leaving 20 bases between. The CDR3 loop reads CASSVVASSGLGTGELFF. CDR3 bases: TGTGCCAGCAGCGTAGTAGCCAGTTCGGGCCTTGGGACCGGGGAGCTGTTTTTT.

The CDR3 reads CASSDIGGVSYEQYF. The CDR3, as DNA: TGTGCCAGCAGTGATATCGGGGGGGTATCCTACGAGCAGTACTTC. V gene TRBV2 combines with J gene TRBJ2-7, with 8 bases lining up with TRBD2. V lost 3 bases and J lost 1; bases outside the gene matches: 5. CDR1 is SNHLY, CDR2 FYNNEI, per germline. The CDR3 spans 15 residues.

CDR3 bases: TGTGCCAGTTCTCATTCAGGCGGGATAGACTACGAGCAGTACTTC. Its translation: CASSHSGGIDYEQYF. The V gene is TRBV19, the J gene TRBJ2-7, with D possibly matching TRBD2 (6 bases). In germline, CDR1 is LNHDA, CDR2 SQIVND (reference sequence). The CDR3 runs to 15 residues. The V gene lost 8 bases and the J gene lost 3 bases, with 20 bases spanning the gap.

The genes are TRBV30 and TRBJ2-4; 7 bases match TRBD1. This CDR3 comprises 16 residues. The germline CDR1 and CDR2 sequences are GTSNPN and SVGIG (reference sequence). The ends lost 7 bases at V and 0 bases at J; junction bases unmatched: 12. The CDR3 region is CALIDRVSRAKNIQYF. In nucleotides, the CDR3 is TGTGCCTTGATAGACAGGGTTTCACGAGCCAAAAACATTCAGTACTTC. The full variable domain, its missing parts supplied by reference TRBV30 and TRBJ2-4, is SQTIHQWPATLVQPVGSPLSLECTVEGTSNPNLYWYRQAAGRGLQLLFYSVGIGQISSEVPQNLSASRPQDRQFILSSKKLLLSDSGFYLCALIDRVSRAKNIQYFGAGTRLSVL.

The rearrangement joins TRBV30 to TRBJ2-7; D gene unclear. Germline CDR1 and CDR2: GTSNPN and SVGIG (reference sequence). V gave up 3 bases and J gave up 2 bases, with 20 bases separating them. CDR3 size: 16 residues. The CDR3 loop is CAWRGLQTNKPYEQYF. The CDR3 nucleotides read TGTGCCTGGAGAGGTCTTCAAACTAACAAGCCCTACGAGCAGTACTTC.

V is TRBV28 and J is TRBJ2-5, with 8 bases identical to TRBD1. The CDR3 is 13 residues long. Germline loops: CDR1 MDHEN, CDR2 SYDVKM. After removal of 7 bases from V and 6 bases from J, the junction contained 7 bases not matched to a gene. The CDR3, as DNA: TGTGCCAGCACCCGAGACAGGGGAAAGACCCAGTACTTC. It translates to CASTRDRGKTQYF. Full variable domain (missing parts from reference TRBV28 and TRBJ2-5): DVKVTQSSRYLVKRTGEKVFLECVQDMDHENMFWYRQDPGLGLRLIYFSYDVKMKEKGDIPEGYSVSREKKERFSLILESASTNQTSMYLCASTRDRGKTQYFGPGTRLLVL.

This clone was seen only once. The CDR3 nucleotides are TGCAGTGCTAGAGATCGAGATGGGCAGTACTTC. This encodes CSARDRDGQYF. This rearrangement joins TRBV20-1 to TRBJ2-7; unclear D gene. Germline-derived CDR1 and CDR2 are DFQATT and SNEGSKA (reference sequence). The CDR3 extends over 11 amino acids. V was pared by 0 bases and J by 9 bases, with 9 bases between.

This clone was seen just once. The gene calls are TRBV9 and TRBJ2-7, with 8 nucleotides matching TRBD1. The CDR3 covers 14 residues. V lost 1 base, J lost 6 bases, and 6 bases stayed unmatched. Looked up from germline, CDR1 is SGDLS and CDR2 is YYNGEE. The CDR3 loop reads CASSVRTGLGEQYF. The CDR3 DNA sequence: TGTGCCAGCAGCGTACGGACAGGGCTAGGCGAGCAGTACTTC.

This sequence joins TRBV7-2 and TRBJ1-2, with D possibly matching TRBD1 (5 bases). Per germline, CDR1 SGHTA and CDR2 FQGNSA. The CDR3 runs to 14 residues. V was trimmed by 2 bases and J by 4 bases, leaving 11 bases between them. The CDR3: CASSLNRFSYGYTF. In nucleotides, the CDR3 is TGTGCCAGCAGCTTAAACAGGTTCAGCTATGGCTACACCTTC.

This rearrangement joins TRBV18 to TRBJ1-3, with D unclear. The CDR3 has 14 amino acids. Per the germline V gene, CDR1 is KGHSH and CDR2 is LQKENI. The ends were cut back, 4 bases at V and 5 bases at J, with 12 bases in the middle. The CDR3 coding sequence is TGTGCCAGCTCACTGGCCGGGAGCAGAAACACCATATATTTT. Its protein is CASSLAGSRNTIYF. Full variable domain (missing parts from reference TRBV18 and TRBJ1-3): NAGVMQNPRHLVRRRGQEARLRCSPMKGHSHVYWYRQLPEEGLKFMVYLQKENIIDESGMPKERFSAEFPKEGPSILRIQQVVRGDSAAYFCASSLAGSRNTIYFGEGSWLTVV.

V usage is TRBV7-2 and J usage is TRBJ2-1; possible D gene TRBD1, 5 bases. Trimming removed 8 bases at V and 8 bases at J, with 16 bases between. The germline gives CDR1 SGHTA, CDR2 FQGNSA. The CDR3 consists of 13 residues. The CDR3 region has the DNA TGTGCCAGCGAAGGGGCAACGACCCATGAGCAGTTCTTC. Protein: CASEGATTHEQFF. Variable domain in full (rest from reference TRBV7-2 and TRBJ2-1): GAGVSQSPSNKVTEKGKDVELRCDPISGHTALYWYRQSLGQGLEFLIYFQGNSAPDKSGLPSDRFSAERTGGSVSTLTIQRTQQEDSAVYLCASEGATTHEQFFGPGTRLTVL.

The chain combines TRBV5-1 with TRBJ2-1; D not certain. Trimming removed 4 bases from V and 0 bases from J, with 5 bases in between. Germline assignment: CDR1 SGHRS and CDR2 YFSETQ. There are 13 residues in the CDR3. The CDR3 spells CASSPYSYNEQFF. CDR3 nucleotide sequence: TGCGCCAGCAGCCCCTACTCCTACAATGAGCAGTTCTTC. Variable domain in full (rest from reference TRBV5-1 and TRBJ2-1): KAGVTQTPRYLIKTRGQQVTLSCSPISGHRSVSWYQQTPGQGLQFLFEYFSETQRNKGNFPGRFSGRQFSNSRSEMNVSTLELGDSALYLCASSPYSYNEQFFGPGTRLTVL.

The rearrangement links TRBV28 to TRBJ1-4; a possible D gene is TRBD1 (5 bases). The V end lost 2 bases, the J end lost 8 bases, and 12 bases lay between the germline ends. This CDR3 has 14 residues. Germline CDR1 reads MDHEN; CDR2 reads SYDVKM. The CDR3 loop is CASSLQGVREKLFF. In nucleotides, the CDR3 is TGTGCCAGCAGTTTACAAGGGGTGCGGGAAAAACTGTTTTTT.

CDR3 protein: CSVYTTATNEKLFF. In DNA form, the CDR3 reads TGCAGCGTCTATACCACGGCAACTAATGAAAAACTGTTTTTT. The rearrangement joins TRBV29-1 to TRBJ1-4; D is ambiguous. The germline V gene encodes CDR1 SQVTM and CDR2 ANQGSEA. The V end was cut by 6 bases, the J end by 0 bases, with 11 bases between. This CDR3 spans 14 amino acids.

The rearrangement joins TRBV18 to TRBJ2-7; 13 nucleotides agree with TRBD2. The J segment lost 4 bases and the V segment lost 4 bases, leaving 4 bases of the junction unmatched. The CDR3 consists of 15 residues. Germline lookup yields CDR1 KGHSH and CDR2 LQKENI. The CDR3 region is CASSRELAGGYEQYF. The CDR3 bases are TGTGCCAGCTCACGCGAACTAGCGGGAGGGTACGAGCAGTACTTC.

This clone was counted a single time. The genes are TRBV6-5 and TRBJ2-1; 7 nucleotides agree with TRBD2. The CDR3 has 16 amino acids. The germline gives CDR1 MNHEY, CDR2 SVGAGI. V lost 2 bases and J lost 5; bases outside the gene matches: 9. CDR3 loop: CASSYIGLGDNNEQFF. CDR3 DNA: TGTGCCAGCAGTTACATAGGACTAGGGGATAACAATGAGCAGTTCTTC.

The chain is built from TRBV4-2 and TRBJ1-4; D ambiguous. With 0 bases removed from V and 5 bases from J, the gap between germline ends came to 10 bases. This CDR3 has 15 amino acids. Germline V gene data show CDR1 as LGHNA and CDR2 as YNFKEQ. CDR3: CASSQDSLKNEKLFF. CDR3 DNA: TGTGCCAGCAGCCAAGACAGTCTTAAAAATGAAAAACTGTTTTTT.

The chain has TRBV28 and TRBJ2-7; 8 nucleotides match TRBD1. This CDR3 contains 15 residues. The germline V gene encodes CDR1 MDHEN and CDR2 SYDVKM. Trimming at V came to 6 bases and at J to 4 bases, leaving 11 bases not matched to a gene. CDR3 sequence: CASRQQGARIYEQYF. The CDR3 nucleotides read TGTGCCAGCAGACAGCAGGGGGCGCGAATTTACGAGCAGTACTTC.

The rearrangement joins TRBV5-4 to TRBJ2-3; no reliable D call. The CDR3 loop spans 11 amino acids. V lost 4 bases to trimming and J lost 5 bases, with 5 bases between them. Germline V gene data show CDR1 as SGHNT and CDR2 as YYREEE (reference sequence). CDR3 sequence reads: CASSVGDTQYF. The CDR3 region has the DNA TGTGCCAGCAGCGTTGGAGATACGCAGTATTTT.

The chain joins TRBV5-5 to TRBJ1-3; no clear D gene. The germline gives CDR1 SGHKS, CDR2 YYEKEE (reference sequence). CDR3 size: 14 residues. V was shortened by 0 bases and J by 8 bases, with 12 bases between the two germline ends. CDR3 sequence: CASSLDGFRDTIYF. The CDR3 region has the DNA TGTGCCAGCAGCTTGGATGGGTTCCGAGACACCATATATTTT.

Details on this clone: A junction boundary mismatches the germline segment, possibly from a read error. The chain couples TRBV2 to TRBJ1-5, with a weak D call TRBD1 (6 bases). CDR1 SNHLY and CDR2 FYNNEI come from the germline V gene. This CDR3 has 15 residues. CDR3 sequence: CASSTGRGGKQPQHF. In DNA, the CDR3 is TGTGCCAGCAGTACCGGTCGGGGGGGCAAACAGCCCCAGCATTTT. The variable domain in full, with the rest retrieved from reference TRBV2 and TRBJ1-5, is EPEVTQTPSHQVTQMGQEVILRCVPISNHLYFYWYRQILGQKVEFLVSFYNNEISEKSEIFDDQFSVERPDGSNFTLKIRSTKLEDSAMYFCASSTGRGGKQPQHFGDGTRLSIL.

The DNA for the CDR3 is TGTGCCAGCAGCTTCGGGACAGCCTACGAGCAGTACTTC. It yields the protein CASSFGTAYEQYF. The rearrangement joins TRBV7-2 to TRBJ2-7; TRBD1 aligns across 7 bases. There are 13 residues in the CDR3. Trimming at V came to 3 bases and at J to 2 bases, leaving 1 base not matched to a gene. Germline V gene sequence: CDR1 SGHTA, CDR2 FQGNSA. The whole variable domain, remainder taken from reference TRBV7-2 and TRBJ2-7, is GAGVSQSPSNKVTEKGKDVELRCDPISGHTALYWYRQSLGQGLEFLIYFQGNSAPDKSGLPSDRFSAERTGGSVSTLTIQRTQQEDSAVYLCASSFGTAYEQYFGPGTRLTVT.

The chain recombines TRBV4-3 with TRBJ2-3; 7 bases are shared with TRBD1. This CDR3 comprises 14 residues. Germline V gene data show CDR1 as LGHNA and CDR2 as YSLEER. V was clipped by 2 bases and J by 4 bases; unmatched bases: 3. CDR3 sequence: CASSQYRGADTQYF. The CDR3 DNA is TGCGCCAGCAGCCAATACAGGGGAGCAGATACGCAGTATTTT.

This chain links TRBV30 with TRBJ2-7; tentatively, D is TRBD1 (5 bases). This CDR3 comprises 13 residues. The V gene's germline CDR1 is GTSNPN and CDR2 SVGIG (reference sequence). Trimming removed 4 bases at V and 3 bases at J, with 13 bases between. The CDR3 is CAWKQGTLYEQYF. In DNA, the CDR3 is TGTGCCTGGAAGCAGGGAACCCTCTACGAGCAGTACTTC.

The chain couples TRBV6-1 to TRBJ1-2, with 8 nucleotides matching TRBD1. Per the germline V gene, CDR1 is MNHNS and CDR2 is SASEGT. The CDR3 length is 15 residues. After removal of 2 bases from V and 4 bases from J, the junction contained 6 bases not matched to a gene. The CDR3 DNA reads TGTGCCAGCAGTGAAATGGACAGGGCGGTCTATGGCTACACCTTC. Translation: CASSEMDRAVYGYTF.